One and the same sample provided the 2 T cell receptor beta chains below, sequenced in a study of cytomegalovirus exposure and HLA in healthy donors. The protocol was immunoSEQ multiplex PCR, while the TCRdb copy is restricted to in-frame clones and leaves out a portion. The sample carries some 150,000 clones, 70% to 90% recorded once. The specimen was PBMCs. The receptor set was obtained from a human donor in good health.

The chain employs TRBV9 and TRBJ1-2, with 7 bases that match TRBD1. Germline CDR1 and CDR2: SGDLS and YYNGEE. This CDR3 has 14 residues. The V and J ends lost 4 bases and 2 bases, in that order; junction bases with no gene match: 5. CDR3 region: CASSLQGVNYGYTF. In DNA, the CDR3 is TGTGCCAGCAGCCTTCAGGGGGTAAACTATGGCTACACCTTC.

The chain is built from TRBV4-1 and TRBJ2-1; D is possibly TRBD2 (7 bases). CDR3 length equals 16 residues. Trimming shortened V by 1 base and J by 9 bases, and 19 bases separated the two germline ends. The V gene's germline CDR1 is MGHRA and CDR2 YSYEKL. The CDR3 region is CASSQGGTGGVREQFF. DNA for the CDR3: TGCGCCAGCAGCCAAGGAGGAACGGGGGGCGTTCGTGAGCAGTTCTTC.